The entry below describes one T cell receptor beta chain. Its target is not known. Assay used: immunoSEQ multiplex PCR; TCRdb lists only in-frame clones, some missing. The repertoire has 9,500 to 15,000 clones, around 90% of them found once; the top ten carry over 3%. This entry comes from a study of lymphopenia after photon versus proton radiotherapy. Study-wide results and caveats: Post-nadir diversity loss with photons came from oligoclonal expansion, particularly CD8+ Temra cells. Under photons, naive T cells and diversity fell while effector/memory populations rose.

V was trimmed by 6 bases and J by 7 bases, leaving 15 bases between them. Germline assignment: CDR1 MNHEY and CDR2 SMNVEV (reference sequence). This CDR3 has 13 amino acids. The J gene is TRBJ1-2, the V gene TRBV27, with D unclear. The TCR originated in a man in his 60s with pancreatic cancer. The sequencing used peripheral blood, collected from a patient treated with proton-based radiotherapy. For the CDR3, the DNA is TGTGCCAGCAGCCTTTACGCTACAGCTGGCTACACCTTC. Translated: CASSLYATAGYTF.